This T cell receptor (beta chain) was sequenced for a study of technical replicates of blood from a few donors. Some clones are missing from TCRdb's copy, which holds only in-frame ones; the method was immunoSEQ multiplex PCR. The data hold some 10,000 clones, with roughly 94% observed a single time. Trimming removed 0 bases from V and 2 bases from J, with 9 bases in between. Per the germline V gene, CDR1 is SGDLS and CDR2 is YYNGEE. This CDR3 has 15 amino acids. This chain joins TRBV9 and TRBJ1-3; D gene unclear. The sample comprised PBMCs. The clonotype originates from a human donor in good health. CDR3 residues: CASSVGAVAGNTIYF. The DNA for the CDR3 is TGTGCCAGCAGCGTAGGGGCAGTGGCTGGAAACACCATATATTTT.